This TCR beta chain was retrieved from a study of blood T cells in healthy people across ages. Study-level findings and limits: In long-lived donors, naive CD4+ cell counts and diversity exceeded those of aged donors. As age increased, TCR beta diversity per million T cells fell in a roughly linear fashion.

This CDR3 contains 15 residues. Germline V gives CDR1 MNHEY, CDR2 SMNVEV (reference sequence). With 6 bases clipped from V and 4 bases from J, the junction kept 9 bases outside the gene matches. With a J-beta primer mix and a sample-barcoded 5' primer, a second PCR ran about 6 to 11 cycles. From the 5' RACE reads, TCRdb called clonotypes with MiXCR, one entry per CDR3 protein. The sample records some 290,000 distinct CDR3 sequences, 25% to 30% being singletons. In terms of origin and age, donors were healthy Caucasian individuals from Russia aged about 6 to 90. Extraction yielded at least 5 micrograms of total RNA per sample. With regard to this clonotype: Its target is unknown.

The chain carries TRBV27 and TRBJ2-5; 9 bases line up with TRBD1. The sequence was collected from a woman between 70 and 85 years old in good health. Sequencing was performed on blood. The CDR3 region is CASSRGQGFLETQYF. The CDR3 DNA reads TGTGCCAGCAGCCGGGGACAGGGATTTTTAGAGACCCAGTACTTC.